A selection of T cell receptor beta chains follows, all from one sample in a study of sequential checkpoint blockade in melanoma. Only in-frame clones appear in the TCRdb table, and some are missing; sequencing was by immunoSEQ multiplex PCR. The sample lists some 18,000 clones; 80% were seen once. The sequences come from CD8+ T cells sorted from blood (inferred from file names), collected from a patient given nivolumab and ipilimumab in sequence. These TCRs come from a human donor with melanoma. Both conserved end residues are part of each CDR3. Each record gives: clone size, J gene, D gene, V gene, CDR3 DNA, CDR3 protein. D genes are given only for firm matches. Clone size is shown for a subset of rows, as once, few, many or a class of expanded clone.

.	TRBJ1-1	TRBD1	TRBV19	TGTGCCAGTAGCCTCTCGGGGACAGGTTATAACACTGAAGCTTTCTTT	CASSLSGTGYNTEAFF
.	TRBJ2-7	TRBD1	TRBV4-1	TGCGCCAGCAGCTCCGGGACAGGGGCCTACGAGCAGTACTTC	CASSSGTGAYEQYF
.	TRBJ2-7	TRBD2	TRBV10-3	TGTGCCATCAGCCGGACTAGCGGGAGGGCCAGCTCCTACGAGCAGTACTTC	CAISRTSGRASSYEQYF
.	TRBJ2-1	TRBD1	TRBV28	TGTGCCAGCAATCACAGGGGGCAACTAGCGCCCGAGCGTAATGAGCAGTTCTTC	CASNHRGQLAPERNEQFF
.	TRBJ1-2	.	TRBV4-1	TGCGCCAGCAGCCAAAATTTCGGGGACACTCTCTATGGCTACACCTTC	CASSQNFGDTLYGYTF
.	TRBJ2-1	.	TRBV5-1	TGCGCCAGCAGCTCCGGGACGGGGGACTACAATGAGCAGTTCTTC	CASSSGTGDYNEQFF
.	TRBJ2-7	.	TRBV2	TGTGCCAGCACTGTGAGGGGGGGGCCTTGGGAGCAGTACTTC	CASTVRGGPWEQYF
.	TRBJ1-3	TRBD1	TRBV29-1	TGCAGCGTTGAAGGGGGCAGGGGGAGTGGAAACACCATATATTTT	CSVEGGRGSGNTIYF
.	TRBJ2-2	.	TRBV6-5	TGTGCCAGCAGTTACGTTAGAGGGGAGCTGTTTTTT	CASSYVRGELFF
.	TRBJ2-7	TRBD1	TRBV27	TGTGCCAGCAGCTCAACAGGGGCACCACTACGAGGGCAGTACTTC	CASSSTGAPLRGQYF
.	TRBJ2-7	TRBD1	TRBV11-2	TGTGCCAGCAGCGCCGGGACAGGGGGCGAGCAGTACTTC	CASSAGTGGEQYF
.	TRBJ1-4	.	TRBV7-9	TGTGCCAGCAGCCATACAGGGATGGATGAAAAACTGTTTTTT	CASSHTGMDEKLFF
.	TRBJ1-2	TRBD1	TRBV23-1	TGCGCCAGCAGTCATCGGACAGGGGCGACTTCCAACTATGGCTACACCTTC	CASSHRTGATSNYGYTF
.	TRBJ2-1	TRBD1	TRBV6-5	TGTGCCAGCAGTTTACAGTCGACAGGGTACCATGAGCAGTTCTTC	CASSLQSTGYHEQFF
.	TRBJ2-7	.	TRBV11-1	TGTGCCAGCAGCTTAGGCCGGACAGATTTGAACGAGCAGTACTTC	CASSLGRTDLNEQYF
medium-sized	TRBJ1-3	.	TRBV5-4	TGTGCCAGCAGCTTCTTCGGCTGGGGCCCTGGAAACACCATATATTTT	CASSFFGWGPGNTIYF
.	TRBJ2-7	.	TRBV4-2	TGTGCCAGCAGCCAAGATGATCCGGACACCTACCCCTACGAGCAGTACTTC	CASSQDDPDTYPYEQYF
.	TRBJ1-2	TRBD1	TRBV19	TGTGCCAGTAGTCTCAGGGGGAACTATGGCTACACCTTC	CASSLRGNYGYTF
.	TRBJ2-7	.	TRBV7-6	TGTGCCAGCAGCCCCTCCCTACAGGGTGACTACGAGCAGTACTTC	CASSPSLQGDYEQYF
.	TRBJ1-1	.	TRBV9	TGTGCCAGCACCCAGGGGCTGAACACTGAAGCTTTCTTT	CASTQGLNTEAFF
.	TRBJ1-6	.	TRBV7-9	TGCGCCAGCAGACAAGATGGTCAGGGCGGTTCACCCCTCCACTTT	CASRQDGQGGSPLHF
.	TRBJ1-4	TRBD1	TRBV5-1	TGCGCCAGCAGCCAGGGACAGGGGGACGAAAAACTGTTTTTT	CASSQGQGDEKLFF